This T cell receptor beta chain was profiled in a study of T cells in Graves' hyperthyroidism and ophthalmopathy. Study-wide results and limits: Through a model of 13 V-J features, ophthalmopathy was separated from stable hyperthyroidism. The model's output predicted ophthalmopathy at a median of 6.5 months prior to onset.

A remark on this clonotype: Its antigen is as yet unknown.

Stable Graves' hyperthyroidism denoted no ophthalmopathy progression over 18 months. Researchers barred patients who had uncontrolled infection, other autoimmune disease, pregnancy or lactation. CDR1 is KGHSH, CDR2 LQKENI, per germline. The CDR3 is 13 amino acids. V lost 5 bases and J lost 1, with 7 bases in between. RNA transcripts served as the template for amplifying TCR beta CDR3 regions. The HTBI primer set served for first-round RT-PCR of the TCR CDR3. TCRdb processed the multiplex PCR reads anew with MiXCR; each CDR3 protein has one entry. In the table there are 95,000 to 110,000 distinct CDR3 sequences, about 45% of which are singletons.

This sequence joins TRBV18 and TRBJ2-3; D is unresolved. Sequenced input: blood. This TCR was recovered from a man aged 40-50 years with Graves' hyperthyroidism. The CDR3 is CASSYSRTDTQYF. In DNA, the CDR3 is TGTGCCAGCTCATATTCTCGCACAGATACGCAGTATTTT.